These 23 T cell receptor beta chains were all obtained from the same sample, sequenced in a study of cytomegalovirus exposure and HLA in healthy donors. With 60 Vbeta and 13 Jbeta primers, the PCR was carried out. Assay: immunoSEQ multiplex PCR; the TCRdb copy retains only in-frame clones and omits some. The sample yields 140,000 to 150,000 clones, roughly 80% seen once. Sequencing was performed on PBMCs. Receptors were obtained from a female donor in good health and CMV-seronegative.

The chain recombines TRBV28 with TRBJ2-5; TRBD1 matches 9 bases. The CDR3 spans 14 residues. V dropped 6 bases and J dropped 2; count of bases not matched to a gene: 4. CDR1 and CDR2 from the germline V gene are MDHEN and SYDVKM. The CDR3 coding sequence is TGTGCCAGCAGCATAGACAGGGGGCAAGAGACCCAGTACTTC. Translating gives CASSIDRGQETQYF.

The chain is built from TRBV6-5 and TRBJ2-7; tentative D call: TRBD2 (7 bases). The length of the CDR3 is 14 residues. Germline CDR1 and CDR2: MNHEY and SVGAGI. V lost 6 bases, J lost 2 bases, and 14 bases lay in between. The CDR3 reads CASRSGGLTYEQYF. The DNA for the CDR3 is TGTGCCAGCAGATCCGGGGGGCTAACCTACGAGCAGTACTTC.

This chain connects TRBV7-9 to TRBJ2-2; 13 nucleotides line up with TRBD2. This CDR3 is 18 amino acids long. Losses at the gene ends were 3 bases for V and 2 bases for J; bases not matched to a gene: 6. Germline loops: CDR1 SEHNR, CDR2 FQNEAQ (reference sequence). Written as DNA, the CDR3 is TGTGCCAGCAGCTTCCCGACTAGCGGGAGGACTAACACCGGGGAGCTGTTTTTT. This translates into CASSFPTSGRTNTGELFF.

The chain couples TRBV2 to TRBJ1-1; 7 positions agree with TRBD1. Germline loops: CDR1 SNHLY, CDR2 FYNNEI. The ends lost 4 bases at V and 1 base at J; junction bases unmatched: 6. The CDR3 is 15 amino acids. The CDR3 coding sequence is TGTGCCAGCAGTGCCGTGACAGGGCCGAACACTGAAGCTTTCTTT. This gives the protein CASSAVTGPNTEAFF.

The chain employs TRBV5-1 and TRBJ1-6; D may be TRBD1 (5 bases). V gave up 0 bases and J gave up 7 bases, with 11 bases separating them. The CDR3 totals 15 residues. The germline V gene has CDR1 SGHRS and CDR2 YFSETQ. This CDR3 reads CASSLDGRTNSPLHF. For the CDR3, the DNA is TGCGCCAGCAGCTTGGACGGCAGGACAAATTCACCCCTCCACTTT. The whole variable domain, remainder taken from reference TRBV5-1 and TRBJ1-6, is KAGVTQTPRYLIKTRGQQVTLSCSPISGHRSVSWYQQTPGQGLQFLFEYFSETQRNKGNFPGRFSGRQFSNSRSEMNVSTLELGDSALYLCASSLDGRTNSPLHFGNGTRLTVT.

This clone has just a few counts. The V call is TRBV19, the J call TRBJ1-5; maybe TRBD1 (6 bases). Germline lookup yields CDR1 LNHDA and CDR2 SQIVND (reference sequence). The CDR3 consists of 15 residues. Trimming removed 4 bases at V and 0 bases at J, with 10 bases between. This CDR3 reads CASSTTGHSNQPQHF. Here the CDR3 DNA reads TGTGCCAGTAGTACGACGGGACATAGCAATCAGCCCCAGCATTTT.

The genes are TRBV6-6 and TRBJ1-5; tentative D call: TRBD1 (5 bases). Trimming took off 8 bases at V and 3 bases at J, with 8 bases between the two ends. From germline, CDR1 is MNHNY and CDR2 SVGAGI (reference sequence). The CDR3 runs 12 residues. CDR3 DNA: TGTGCCAGCCAGGGATCCAATCAGCCCCAGCATTTT. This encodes CASQGSNQPQHF.

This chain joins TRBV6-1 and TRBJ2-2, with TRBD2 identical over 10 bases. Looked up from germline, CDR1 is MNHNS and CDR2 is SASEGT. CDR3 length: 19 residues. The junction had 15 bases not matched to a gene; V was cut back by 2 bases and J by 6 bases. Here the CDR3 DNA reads TGTGCCAGCAGTGAATTCCTCCTCCTGAGCGGGGGGGCTTCCGGGGAGCTGTTTTTT. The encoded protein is CASSEFLLLSGGASGELFF.

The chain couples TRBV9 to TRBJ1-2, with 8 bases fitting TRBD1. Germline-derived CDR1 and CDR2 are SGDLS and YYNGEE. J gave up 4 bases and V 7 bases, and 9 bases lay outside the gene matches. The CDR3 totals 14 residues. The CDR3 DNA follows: TGTGCCAGCGGCCTCGACAGGGGAACCTATGGCTACACCTTC. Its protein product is CASGLDRGTYGYTF.

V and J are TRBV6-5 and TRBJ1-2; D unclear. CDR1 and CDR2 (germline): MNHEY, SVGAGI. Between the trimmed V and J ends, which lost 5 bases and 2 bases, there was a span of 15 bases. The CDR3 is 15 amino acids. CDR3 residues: CASSLRKGGNYGYTF. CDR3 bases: TGTGCCAGCAGTCTACGAAAGGGCGGGAACTATGGCTACACCTTC.

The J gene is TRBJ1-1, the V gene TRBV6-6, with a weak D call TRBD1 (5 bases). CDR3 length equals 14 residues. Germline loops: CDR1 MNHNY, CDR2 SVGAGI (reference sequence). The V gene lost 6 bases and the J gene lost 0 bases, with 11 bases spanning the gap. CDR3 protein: CASSPSTVNTEAFF. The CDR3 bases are TGTGCCAGCAGCCCATCGACAGTGAACACTGAAGCTTTCTTT.

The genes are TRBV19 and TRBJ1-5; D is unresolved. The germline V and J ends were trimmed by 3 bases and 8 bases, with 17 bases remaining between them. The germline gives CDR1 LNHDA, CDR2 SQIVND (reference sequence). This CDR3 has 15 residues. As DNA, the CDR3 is TGTGCCAGTAGTATTGAGAGCATCTTCGTGAAGCCCCAGCATTTT. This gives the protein CASSIESIFVKPQHF.

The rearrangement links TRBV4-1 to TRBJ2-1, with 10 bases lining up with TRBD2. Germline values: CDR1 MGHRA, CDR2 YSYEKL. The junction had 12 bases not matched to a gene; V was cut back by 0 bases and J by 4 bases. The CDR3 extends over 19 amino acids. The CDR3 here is CASSQDRLAGALRYNEQFF. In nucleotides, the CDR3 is TGCGCCAGCAGCCAAGATAGGCTAGCGGGGGCGTTGAGATACAATGAGCAGTTCTTC.

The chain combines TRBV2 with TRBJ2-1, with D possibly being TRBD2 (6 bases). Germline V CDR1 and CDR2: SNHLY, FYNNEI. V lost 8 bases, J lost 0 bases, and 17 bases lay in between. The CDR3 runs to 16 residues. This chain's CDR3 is CASPPPGVPSYNEQFF. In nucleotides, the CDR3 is TGTGCCAGCCCCCCTCCGGGGGTCCCCTCCTACAATGAGCAGTTCTTC.

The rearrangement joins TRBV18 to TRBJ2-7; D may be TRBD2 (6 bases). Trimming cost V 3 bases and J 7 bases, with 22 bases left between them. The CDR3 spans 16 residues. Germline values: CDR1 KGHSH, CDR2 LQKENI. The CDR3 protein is CASSPLRGTSLREQYF. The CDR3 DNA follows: TGTGCCAGCTCACCGCTCCGCGGGACGTCCCTGCGGGAGCAGTACTTC. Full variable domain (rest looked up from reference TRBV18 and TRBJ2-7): NAGVMQNPRHLVRRRGQEARLRCSPMKGHSHVYWYRQLPEEGLKFMVYLQKENIIDESGMPKERFSAEFPKEGPSILRIQQVVRGDSAAYFCASSPLRGTSLREQYFGPGTRLTVT.

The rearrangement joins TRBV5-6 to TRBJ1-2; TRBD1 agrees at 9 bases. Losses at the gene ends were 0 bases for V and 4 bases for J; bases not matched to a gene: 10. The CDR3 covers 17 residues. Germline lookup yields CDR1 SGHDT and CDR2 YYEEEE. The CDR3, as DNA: TGTGCCAGCAGCTTGGAACATGGGACAGGGTCAGTCTATGGCTACACCTTC. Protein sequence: CASSLEHGTGSVYGYTF.

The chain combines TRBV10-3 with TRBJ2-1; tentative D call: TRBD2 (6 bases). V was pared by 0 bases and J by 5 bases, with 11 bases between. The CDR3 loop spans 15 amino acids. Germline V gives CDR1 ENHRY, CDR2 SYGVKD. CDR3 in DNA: TGTGCCATCAGTGAGTCTACTAGCTCTAACAATGAGCAGTTCTTC. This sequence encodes CAISESTSSNNEQFF.

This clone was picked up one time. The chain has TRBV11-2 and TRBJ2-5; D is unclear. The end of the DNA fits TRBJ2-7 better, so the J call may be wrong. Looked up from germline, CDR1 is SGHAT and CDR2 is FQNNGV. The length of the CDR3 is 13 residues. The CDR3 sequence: CASSLVRPYEQYF. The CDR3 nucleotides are TGTGCCAGCAGCTTAGTACGTCCGTACGAGCAGTACTTC.

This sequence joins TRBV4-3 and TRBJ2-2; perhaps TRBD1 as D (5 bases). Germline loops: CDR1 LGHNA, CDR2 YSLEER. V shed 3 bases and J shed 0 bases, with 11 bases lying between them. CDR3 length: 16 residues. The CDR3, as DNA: TGCGCCAGCAGCCACCAGGGCTCGGCGAACACCGGGGAGCTGTTTTTT. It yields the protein CASSHQGSANTGELFF.

CDR3 nucleotides: TGTGCCAGTATAGCGGGACTAGCGGGCTACGAGCAGTACTTC. Translation gives CASIAGLAGYEQYF. V usage is TRBV28 and J usage is TRBJ2-5; TRBD2 aligns across 12 bases. The end of the DNA aligns better with TRBJ2-7, so the J call may be wrong. Looked up from germline, CDR1 is MDHEN and CDR2 is SYDVKM. The CDR3 covers 14 residues.

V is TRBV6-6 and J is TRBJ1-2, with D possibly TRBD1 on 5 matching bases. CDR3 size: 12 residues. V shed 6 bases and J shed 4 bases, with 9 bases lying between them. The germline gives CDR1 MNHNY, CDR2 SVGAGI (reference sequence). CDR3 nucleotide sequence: TGTGCCAGCAGCGCCCAGGGCTATGGCTACACCTTC. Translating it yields CASSAQGYGYTF.

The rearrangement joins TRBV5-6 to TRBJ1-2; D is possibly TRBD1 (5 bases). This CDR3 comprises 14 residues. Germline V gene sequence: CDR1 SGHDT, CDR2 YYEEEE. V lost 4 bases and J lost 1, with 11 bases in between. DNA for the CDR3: TGTGCCAGCAGCCCGACAGATTATAACTATGGCTACACCTTC. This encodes CASSPTDYNYGYTF.

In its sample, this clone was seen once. The CDR3 loop is CASSQRGGNNEQFF. The CDR3, as DNA: TGTGCCAGCAGCCAACGTGGGGGGAACAATGAGCAGTTCTTC. This chain links TRBV7-3 with TRBJ2-1; possibly TRBD2 for D (6 bases). The CDR3 totals 14 residues. The germline gives CDR1 SGHTA, CDR2 FQGTGA. Trimming cost V 5 bases and J 5 bases, with 13 bases left between them.